One sample yielded the 14 T cell receptor beta chains listed below, sequenced in a study of blood T cell repertoires in COVID-19. This table comes from immunoSEQ multiplex PCR, and its TCRdb copy is limited to in-frame clones, with some not included. The sample yields 300,000 or so clones, over 75% seen once. Sequencing was performed on PBMCs or T cells enriched from blood (not recorded which). The receptors come from a woman in her 30s who had recovered from COVID-19.

The chain carries TRBV5-4 and TRBJ2-2; possible D gene TRBD2, 5 bases. The length of the CDR3 is 15 residues. In germline, CDR1 is SGHNT, CDR2 YYREEE (reference sequence). Trimming shortened V by 3 bases and J by 2 bases, and 11 bases separated the two germline ends. For the CDR3, the DNA is TGTGCCAGCAGCTCGGACTTCTTAAACACCGGGGAGCTGTTTTTT. This encodes CASSSDFLNTGELFF.

This rearrangement joins TRBV6-5 to TRBJ2-7; a possible D gene is TRBD1 (6 bases). This CDR3 contains 16 residues. Trimming took off 0 bases at V and 2 bases at J, with 14 bases between the two ends. Germline V gene sequence: CDR1 MNHEY, CDR2 SVGAGI. Written as DNA, the CDR3 is TGTGCCAGCAGTTACTCGACCACAGGGATCCCCTACGAGCAGTACTTC. Protein: CASSYSTTGIPYEQYF.

The rearrangement joins TRBV20-1 to TRBJ2-1; D gene ambiguous. Trimming shortened V by 3 bases and J by 6 bases, and 18 bases separated the two germline ends. The germline V gene has CDR1 DFQATT and CDR2 SNEGSKA (reference sequence). The CDR3 sequence is 15 residues long. CDR3 amino acids: CSASDRTEGLNEQFF. The CDR3 DNA reads as TGCAGTGCTAGTGATCGAACAGAAGGCCTCAATGAGCAGTTCTTC.

CDR3 protein: CASSLLTSGTDTQYF. CDR3 coding DNA: TGTGCCAGCAGCTTACTAACTAGCGGAACAGATACGCAGTATTTT. The V call is TRBV5-6, the J call TRBJ2-3, with 8 positions matching TRBD2. CDR3 length: 15 amino acids. CDR1 and CDR2 (germline): SGHDT, YYEEEE. Trimming took 2 bases from V and 3 from J; bases not matched to a gene: 5.

The chain is built from TRBV7-3 and TRBJ2-7, with TRBD1 matching 8 bases. In germline, CDR1 is SGHTA, CDR2 FQGTGA. The CDR3 extends over 15 amino acids. Losses at the gene ends were 0 bases for V and 4 bases for J; bases not matched to a gene: 5. CDR3 in amino acids: CASSLTGTGGYEQYF. In nucleotides, the CDR3 is TGTGCCAGCAGCTTAACCGGGACAGGAGGGTACGAGCAGTACTTC. Variable domain in full (rest from reference TRBV7-3 and TRBJ2-7): GAGVSQTPSNKVTEKGKYVELRCDPISGHTALYWYRQSLGQGPEFLIYFQGTGAADDSGLPNDRFFAVRPEGSVSTLKIQRTERGDSAVYLCASSLTGTGGYEQYFGPGTRLTVT.

V is TRBV19 and J is TRBJ1-4; no firm D call. Looked up from germline, CDR1 is LNHDA and CDR2 is SQIVND (reference sequence). The CDR3 length is 13 residues. The V end lost 0 bases, the J end lost 7 bases, and 6 bases lay between the germline ends. This CDR3 is CASSIDRAEKLFF. CDR3 sequence (DNA): TGTGCCAGTAGTATAGATCGAGCTGAAAAACTGTTTTTT.

The V gene is TRBV5-1, the J gene TRBJ2-1; 9 bases line up with TRBD1. The ends lost 4 bases at V and 2 bases at J; junction bases unmatched: 16. Germline lookup yields CDR1 SGHRS and CDR2 YFSETQ. The CDR3 is 19 amino acids. CDR3 bases: TGCGCCAGCAGCCCCCGGGACAGGGCCGGGGCTAGCCCCTACAATGAGCAGTTCTTC. It is translated as CASSPRDRAGASPYNEQFF.

This sequence joins TRBV9 and TRBJ1-1; 7 bases match TRBD1. The germline V gene encodes CDR1 SGDLS and CDR2 YYNGEE. The V segment lost 3 bases and the J segment 6 bases; nucleotides outside the gene matches: 5. The CDR3 contains 13 residues. CDR3 sequence reads: CASSGQGGAEAFF. Here the CDR3 DNA reads TGTGCCAGCAGCGGACAGGGAGGAGCTGAAGCTTTCTTT.

V gene TRBV9 combines with J gene TRBJ2-3; D is undetermined. The CDR3 spans 16 residues. V gave up 4 bases and J gave up 0 bases, with 15 bases separating them. Germline loops: CDR1 SGDLS, CDR2 YYNGEE. CDR3 DNA: TGTGCCAGCAGCTCCTCCCTAGATATGAGCACAGATACGCAGTATTTT. This codes for CASSSSLDMSTDTQYF. The full variable domain, in which reference TRBV9 and TRBJ2-3 provide the parts outside the CDR3, is DSGVTQTPKHLITATGQRVTLRCSPRSGDLSVYWYQQSLDQGLQFLIQYYNGEERAKGNILERFSAQQFPDLHSELNLSSLELGDSALYFCASSSSLDMSTDTQYFGPGTRLTVL.

V gene TRBV25-1 combines with J gene TRBJ1-5, with 9 bases aligning to TRBD1. The germline gives CDR1 MGHDK, CDR2 SYGVNS. This CDR3 is built from 16 residues. The trim removed 3 bases at V and 10 bases at J, leaving 13 bases unmatched. The CDR3 nucleotides read TGTGCCAGCAGTGACACAAGGACGGGACAGGGAAGCCCCCAGCATTTT. Translation: CASSDTRTGQGSPQHF.

The chain has TRBV6-4 and TRBJ2-2; 9 nucleotides line up with TRBD1. Germline CDR1 MRHNA, CDR2 SNTAGT. With V trimmed by 4 bases and J by 5 bases, 8 bases remained unmatched. The CDR3 length is 16 residues. CDR3 in DNA: TGTGCCAGCAGTGCCTCACAGGGGGCGGTGACCGGGGAGCTGTTTTTT. It specifies CASSASQGAVTGELFF.

The rearrangement links TRBV19 to TRBJ1-4, with a tentative D call TRBD1 (6 bases). This CDR3 spans 16 amino acids. Trimming took 5 bases from V and 10 from J, leaving 23 bases between them. Germline loops: CDR1 LNHDA, CDR2 SQIVND (reference sequence). CDR3 DNA: TGTGCCAGTAGTGGGGGCGATGGATTCTTTTGGGGAAAACTGTTTTTT. The encoded protein is CASSGGDGFFWGKLFF.

This clone was observed a few times. V is TRBV18 and J is TRBJ1-4; D is perhaps TRBD1 (5 bases). The germline V gene has CDR1 KGHSH and CDR2 LQKENI. The length of the CDR3 is 15 residues. Trimming removed 1 base at V and 0 bases at J, with 6 bases between. Written as DNA, the CDR3 is TGTGCCAGCTCACCACGGACAACAACTAATGAAAAACTGTTTTTT. Encoded protein: CASSPRTTTNEKLFF. The variable domain in full, completed from reference TRBV18 and TRBJ1-4, reads NAGVMQNPRHLVRRRGQEARLRCSPMKGHSHVYWYRQLPEEGLKFMVYLQKENIIDESGMPKERFSAEFPKEGPSILRIQQVVRGDSAAYFCASSPRTTTNEKLFFGSGTQLSVL.

The genes are TRBV19 and TRBJ2-1; 9 nucleotides match TRBD2. This CDR3 is 16 amino acids long. CDR1 and CDR2 (germline): LNHDA, SQIVND (reference sequence). Germline trimming cut 5 bases from V and 4 bases from J; bases unmatched to any gene: 9. Here the CDR3 reads CASSWRLAARYNEQFF. The CDR3 bases are TGTGCCAGTAGTTGGCGACTAGCGGCCCGATACAATGAGCAGTTCTTC.